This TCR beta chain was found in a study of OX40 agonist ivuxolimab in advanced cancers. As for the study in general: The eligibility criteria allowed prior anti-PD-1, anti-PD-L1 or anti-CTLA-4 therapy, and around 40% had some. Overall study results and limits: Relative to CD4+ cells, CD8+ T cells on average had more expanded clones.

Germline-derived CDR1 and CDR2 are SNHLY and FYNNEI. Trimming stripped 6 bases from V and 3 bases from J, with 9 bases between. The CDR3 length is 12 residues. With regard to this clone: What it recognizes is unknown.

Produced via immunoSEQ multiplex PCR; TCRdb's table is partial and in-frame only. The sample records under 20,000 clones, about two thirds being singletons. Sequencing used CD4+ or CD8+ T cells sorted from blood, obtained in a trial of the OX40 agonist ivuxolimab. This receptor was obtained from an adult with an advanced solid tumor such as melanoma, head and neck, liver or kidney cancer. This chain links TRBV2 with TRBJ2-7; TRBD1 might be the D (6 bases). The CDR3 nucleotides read TGTGCCAGCAGGGACAGCTACTACGAGCAGTACTTC. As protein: CASRDSYYEQYF.